One sample yielded the 10 T cell receptor beta chains listed below, sequenced in a study of response to subunit inactivated influenza vaccine (dated by TCRdb to 2017 to 2018). Libraries were made using RT-PCR. The instrument given in TCRdb is Illumina HiSeq 2500. TCRdb reanalyzed the raw reads on its own, using fastp at Q25 for trimming and MiXCR for clone calling, and kept in-frame beta chains. When rows share a CDR3 protein, they turn into one entry using the most common DNA and genes. The sample records approximately 300,000 distinct CDR3 sequences, about 20% of which are singletons. In total, the top ten clones hold 10% of the sample. Specimen: PBMCs from blood, collected 21 months after vaccination. Receptor source: a man between 50 and 69 years old who received an inactivated influenza vaccine. Donor details come from another sample of the same person, matched by shared clones.

The V and J genes are TRBV4-3 and TRBJ2-2; D is perhaps TRBD1 or TRBD2 (6 bases each). Per germline, CDR1 LGHNA and CDR2 YSLEER. The germline V and J ends were trimmed by 0 bases and 4 bases, with 12 bases remaining between them. The CDR3 is 16 amino acids. The chain's CDR3 is CASSQDWGAGTGELFF. CDR3 nucleotides: TGCGCCAGCAGCCAAGATTGGGGGGCCGGCACCGGGGAGCTGTTTTTT.

This clonotype was counted only a few times. V gene TRBV11-1 combines with J gene TRBJ2-5; D not certain. The CDR3 totals 15 residues. Trimming removed 2 bases from V and 0 bases from J, with 10 bases in between. Germline V gene lookup returns CDR1 SGHAT and CDR2 FQDESV (reference sequence). The CDR3 nucleotides are TGTGCCAGCAGCTTATTATCGTGGTACCAAGAGACCCAGTACTTC. Amino acid sequence: CASSLLSWYQETQYF.

The chain recombines TRBV4-2 with TRBJ2-2; D may be TRBD2 (5 bases). The germline gives CDR1 LGHNA, CDR2 YNFKEQ. Trimming left V 1 base short and J 2 bases short, with 11 bases between. The CDR3 runs 16 residues. CDR3 residues: CASSQAGKGNTGELFF. The CDR3 nucleotides read TGTGCCAGCAGCCAAGCCGGGAAGGGAAACACCGGGGAGCTGTTTTTT.

Only a few counts were recorded for this clonotype. V usage is TRBV27 and J usage is TRBJ2-1; the D is unclear. Deletions cut 2 bases from V and 8 bases from J, with 7 bases between. The CDR3 is 12 residues long. CDR1 is MNHEY, CDR2 SMNVEV, per germline (reference sequence). CDR3 sequence (DNA): TGTGCCAGCAGTTTACTAGGGTATGAGCAGTTCTTC. This gives the protein CASSLLGYEQFF.

The V gene is TRBV5-6, the J gene TRBJ1-1; D might be TRBD1 (5 bases). Germline CDR1 is SGHDT and CDR2 is YYEEEE. V gave up 3 bases and J gave up 4 bases, with 13 bases separating them. The length of the CDR3 is 14 residues. The CDR3 protein is CASSSGGLFTEAFF. CDR3 coding DNA: TGTGCCAGCAGCTCTGGGGGGTTGTTCACTGAAGCTTTCTTT.

There are a few counts of this clonotype. The CDR3 DNA reads as TGTGCCAGCTCACCCCAAAACCGTGGCACCGGGGAGCTGTTTTTT. Residues: CASSPQNRGTGELFF. The chain carries TRBV18 and TRBJ2-2; D is unresolved. CDR1 is KGHSH and CDR2 is LQKENI in the germline V gene. The CDR3 is 15 residues long. Trimming removed 3 bases from V and 4 bases from J, with 12 bases in between.

The CDR3 sequence: CASSTMNTEAFF. The CDR3 coding sequence is TGTGCCAGCAGCACCATGAACACTGAAGCTTTCTTT. The gene calls are TRBV7-9 and TRBJ1-1; D not resolved. This CDR3 spans 12 amino acids. Between the trimmed V and J ends, which lost 5 bases and 0 bases, there was a span of 4 bases. Germline CDR1 is SEHNR and CDR2 is FQNEAQ (reference sequence).

The chain has TRBV2 and TRBJ2-1; 8 bases line up with TRBD2. The germline V gene has CDR1 SNHLY and CDR2 FYNNEI. The CDR3 has 14 amino acids. J lost 7 bases, V lost 4 bases, and 6 bases had no gene match. In DNA form, the CDR3 reads TGTGCCAGCAGTGCCGGGGGGGCAGGAAATGAGCAGTTCTTC. Protein product: CASSAGGAGNEQFF.

The V call is TRBV27, the J call TRBJ1-5; TRBD1 matches 7 bases. Unmatched junction bases numbered 12, after V lost 5 bases and J lost 5 bases. Germline V gives CDR1 MNHEY, CDR2 SMNVEV (reference sequence). The CDR3 loop spans 16 amino acids. The CDR3 DNA is TGTGCCAGCAGTCCCCAGGGACAGTTAGGCGATCAGCCCCAGCATTTT. This translates into CASSPQGQLGDQPQHF.

This clonotype came up a few times. V is TRBV11-2 and J is TRBJ2-7; TRBD1 matches 7 bases. CDR1 and CDR2 from the germline V gene are SGHAT and FQNNGV. The V gene end was trimmed by 1 base and the J gene end by 4 bases; junction bases not matched to a gene: 4. The CDR3 length is 14 residues. CDR3 DNA sequence: TGTGCCAGCAGCTTAGCTCGACAGGGTTACGAGCAGTACTTC. Encoded protein: CASSLARQGYEQYF.